A single T cell receptor beta chain is shown here with its context. The authors reverse transcribed roughly 0.5 to 1 ug RNA with random hexamers. immunoSEQ multiplex PCR amplified TCR beta CDR3 across 54 Vbeta, 13 Jbeta. TCRdb re-derived calls from the immunoSEQ multiplex PCR reads in MiXCR, one entry per CDR3 protein. The data contain roughly 130,000 distinct CDR3 sequences, 94% of them singletons. The data are from a study of CD8 T cells in Susac syndrome. V gave up 6 bases and J gave up 6 bases, with 15 bases separating them. CDR3 size: 14 residues. Germline V gene sequence: CDR1 MNHEY, CDR2 SVGAGI. CD8+ and CD4+ blood T cells underwent TCR beta sequencing. TEMRA cells were FACS-enriched, while CD8+ and CD4+ T cells were negatively isolated.

The chain combines TRBV6-5 with TRBJ1-5; the D is unclear. The material sequenced was CD4+ T cells from PBMCs. This clonotype originated in a human donor with multiple sclerosis. CDR3 bases: TGTGCCAGCAGCTCCGGCGGGAGAGGTCAGCCCCAGCATTTT. Protein product: CASSSGGRGQPQHF.